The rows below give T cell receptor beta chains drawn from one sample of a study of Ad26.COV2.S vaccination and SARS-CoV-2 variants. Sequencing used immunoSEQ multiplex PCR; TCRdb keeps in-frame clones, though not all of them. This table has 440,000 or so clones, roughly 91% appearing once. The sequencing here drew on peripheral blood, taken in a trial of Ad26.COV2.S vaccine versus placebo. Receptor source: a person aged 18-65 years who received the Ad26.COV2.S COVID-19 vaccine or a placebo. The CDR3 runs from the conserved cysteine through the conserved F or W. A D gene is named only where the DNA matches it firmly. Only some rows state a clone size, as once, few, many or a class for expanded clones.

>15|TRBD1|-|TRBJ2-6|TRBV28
CATGQGATGANVLTF
TGTGCCACGGGACAGGGGGCGACTGGGGCCAACGTCCTGACTTTC
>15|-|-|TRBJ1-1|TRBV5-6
CASSLVSRVGTEAFF
TGTGCCAGCAGCTTGGTTTCTAGGGTAGGGACTGAAGCTTTCTTT
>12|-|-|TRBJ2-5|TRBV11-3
CASSLNSETQYF
TGTGCCAGCAGCTTAAATTCAGAGACCCAGTACTTC
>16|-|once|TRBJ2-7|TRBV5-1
CASSLVGGKGTSEQYF
TGCGCCAGCAGCTTGGTCGGGGGTAAGGGGACCAGCGAGCAGTACTTC
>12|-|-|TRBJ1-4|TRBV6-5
CASSIRGDKLFF
TGTGCCAGCAGCATTAGGGGTGACAAACTGTTTTTT
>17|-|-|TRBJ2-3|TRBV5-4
CASSLRKTGRFTDTQYF
TGTGCCAGCAGCTTACGAAAGACAGGGAGGTTCACAGATACGCAGTATTTT
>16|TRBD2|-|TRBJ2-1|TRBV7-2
CASSRTSGRVGSEQFF
TGTGCCAGCAGCCGGACTAGCGGGAGGGTCGGGAGTGAGCAGTTCTTC
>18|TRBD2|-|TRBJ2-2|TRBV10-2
CASSESLGQRDFTGELFF
TGCGCCAGCAGTGAGTCGCTGGGGCAGCGGGACTTCACCGGGGAGCTGTTTTTT
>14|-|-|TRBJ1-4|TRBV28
CASTPGGAYEKLFF
TGTGCCAGCACGCCGGGGGGGGCATATGAAAAACTGTTTTTT
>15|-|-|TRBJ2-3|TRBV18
CASSPQRTSTDTQYF
TGTGCCAGCTCACCACAGCGAACCTCCACAGATACGCAGTATTTT
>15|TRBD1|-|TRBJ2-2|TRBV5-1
CASSQTGGDTGELFF
TGCGCCAGCAGCCAGACAGGGGGAGACACCGGGGAGCTGTTTTTT
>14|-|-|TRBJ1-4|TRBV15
CATSRGVTNEKLFF
TGTGCCACCAGCCGGGGCGTAACTAATGAAAAACTGTTTTTT
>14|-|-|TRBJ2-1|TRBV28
CASSSGRRPDEQFF
TGTGCCAGCAGTTCGGGACGGAGGCCTGATGAGCAGTTCTTC
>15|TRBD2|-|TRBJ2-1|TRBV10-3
CAIRTGLAGYNEQFF
TGTGCCATCAGAACGGGACTAGCGGGCTACAATGAGCAGTTCTTC
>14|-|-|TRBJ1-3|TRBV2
CASSRRGSGNTIYF
TGTGCCAGCAGTAGAAGAGGGTCTGGAAACACCATATATTTT
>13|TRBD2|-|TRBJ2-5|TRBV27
CASSRPGGETQYF
TGTGCCAGCAGTCGCCCCGGGGGGGAGACCCAGTACTTC
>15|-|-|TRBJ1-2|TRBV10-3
CAIPERGNGGYGYTF
TGTGCCATCCCCGAGAGGGGGAATGGGGGCTATGGCTACACCTTC
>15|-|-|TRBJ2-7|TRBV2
CASSENGGLTYEQYF
TGTGCCAGCAGTGAGAACGGGGGGCTAACCTACGAGCAGTACTTC
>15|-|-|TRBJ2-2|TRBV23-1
CASSQPGDRAGELFF
TGCGCCAGCAGTCAACCGGGGGATAGGGCCGGGGAGCTGTTTTTT
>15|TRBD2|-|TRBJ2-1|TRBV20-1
CSASKPGLDYNEQFF
TGCAGTGCTAGTAAGCCGGGACTAGACTACAATGAGCAGTTCTTC
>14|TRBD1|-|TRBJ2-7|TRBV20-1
CSASYRGPPYEQYF
TGCAGTGCTAGTTACAGGGGACCGCCCTACGAGCAGTACTTC
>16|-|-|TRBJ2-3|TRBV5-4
CASSLVRTHDTDTQYF
TGTGCCAGCAGCTTGGTCCGGACTCACGACACAGATACGCAGTATTTT
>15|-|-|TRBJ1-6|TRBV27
CASSFTWAQNSPLHF
TGTGCCAGCAGTTTCACGTGGGCGCAGAATTCACCCCTCCACTTT
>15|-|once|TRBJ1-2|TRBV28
CASSPHDREYSGYTF
TGTGCCAGCAGTCCCCATGACCGGGAGTACTCTGGCTACACCTTC
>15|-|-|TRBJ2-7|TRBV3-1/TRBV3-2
CASSQGARASYEQYF
TGTGCCAGCAGCCAAGGGGCCAGAGCATCCTACGAGCAGTACTTC
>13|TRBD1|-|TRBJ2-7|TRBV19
CASSPWDSYEQYF
TGTGCCAGTAGTCCCTGGGACAGCTACGAGCAGTACTTC
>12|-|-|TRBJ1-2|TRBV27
CASRQQFYGYTF
TGTGCCAGCAGGCAACAGTTCTATGGCTACACCTTC
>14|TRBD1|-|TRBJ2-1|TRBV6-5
CASSGTGNYNEQFF
TGTGCCAGCAGCGGGACAGGGAACTACAATGAGCAGTTCTTC
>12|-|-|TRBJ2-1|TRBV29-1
CSAVSWGNEQFF
TGCAGCGCTGTGTCTTGGGGCAATGAGCAGTTCTTC
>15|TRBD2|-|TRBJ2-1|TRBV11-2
CASSQGGLAGVEQFF
TGTGCCAGCAGCCAGGGCGGGCTAGCGGGAGTGGAGCAGTTCTTC
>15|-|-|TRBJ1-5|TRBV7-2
CASSLAPGAIQPQHF
TGTGCCAGCAGCTTAGCCCCGGGAGCTATTCAGCCCCAGCATTTT
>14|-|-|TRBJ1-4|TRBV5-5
CASSFATRGEKLFF
TGTGCCAGCAGCTTTGCGACGAGGGGCGAAAAACTGTTTTTT
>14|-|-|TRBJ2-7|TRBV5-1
CARRIGGFRVEQYF
TGCGCCAGGCGCATAGGGGGTTTCCGAGTGGAGCAGTACTTC
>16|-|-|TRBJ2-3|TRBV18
CASSLGRGKMRDTQYF
TGTGCCAGCTCACTCGGCCGAGGGAAGATGCGCGATACGCAGTATTTT
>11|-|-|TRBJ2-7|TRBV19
CASKGAYEQYF
TGTGCCAGTAAAGGAGCCTACGAGCAGTACTTC
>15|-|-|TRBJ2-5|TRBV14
CASSQDGLFQETQYF
TGTGCCAGCAGCCAAGATGGCCTGTTCCAAGAGACCCAGTACTTC
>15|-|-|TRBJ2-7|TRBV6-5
CASSYSPSGYDEQYF
TGTGCCAGCAGTTACAGCCCTTCAGGGTACGACGAGCAGTACTTC
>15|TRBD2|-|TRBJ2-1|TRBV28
CASSSPGGHHNEQFF
TGTGCCAGCAGTTCCCCGGGGGGTCACCACAATGAGCAGTTCTTC
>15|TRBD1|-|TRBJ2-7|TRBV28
CASRFGQGGPYEQYF
TGTGCCAGCAGATTCGGACAGGGTGGTCCCTACGAGCAGTACTTC
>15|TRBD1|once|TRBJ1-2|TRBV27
CASTSWTGENYGYTF
TGTGCCAGCACGTCTTGGACAGGGGAGAACTATGGCTACACCTTC
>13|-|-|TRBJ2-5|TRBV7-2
CASTRASGETQYF
TGTGCCAGCACCCGGGCTAGTGGGGAGACCCAGTACTTC
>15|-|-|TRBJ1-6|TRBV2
CASSPTQGFSSPLHF
TGTGCCAGCAGCCCTACCCAGGGGTTCAGTTCACCCCTCCACTTT
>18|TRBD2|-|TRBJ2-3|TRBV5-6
CASSPGTGELAGTDTQYF
TGTGCCAGCAGCCCCGGGACTGGAGAATTAGCGGGGACAGATACGCAGTATTTT
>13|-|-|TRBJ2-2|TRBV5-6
CASRLVAVGELFF
TGTGCCAGCAGACTAGTCGCGGTCGGGGAGCTGTTTTTT
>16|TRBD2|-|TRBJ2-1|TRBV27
CASSLYGTSIYNEQFF
TGTGCCAGCAGTTTATACGGGACTAGCATCTACAATGAGCAGTTCTTC
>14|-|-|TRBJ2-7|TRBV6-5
CASRVGQGFYEQYF
TGTGCCAGCAGGGTCGGGCAGGGGTTCTACGAGCAGTACTTC
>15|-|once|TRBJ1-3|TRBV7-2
CASSLYGKIGGTIYF
TGTGCCAGCAGCTTATACGGAAAAATCGGAGGCACCATATATTTT
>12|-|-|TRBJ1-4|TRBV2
CASSGLNEKLFF
TGTGCCAGTTCGGGGTTAAATGAAAAACTGTTTTTT
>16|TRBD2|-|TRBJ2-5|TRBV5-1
CASSFGLAGGRETQYF
TGCGCCAGCAGCTTCGGACTAGCGGGAGGTCGAGAGACCCAGTACTTC
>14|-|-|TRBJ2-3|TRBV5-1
CASSSGLNADTQYF
TGCGCCAGCAGCAGCGGATTAAACGCAGATACGCAGTATTTT
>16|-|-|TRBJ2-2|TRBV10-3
CAISVAGTANTGELFF
TGTGCCATCAGCGTCGCCGGAACCGCGAACACCGGGGAGCTGTTTTTT
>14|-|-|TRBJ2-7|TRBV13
CASSLAGFSYEQYF
TGTGCCAGCAGCTTAGCGGGCTTCTCCTACGAGCAGTACTTC
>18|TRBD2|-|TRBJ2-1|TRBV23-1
CASSQKISGRAWENEQFF
TGCGCCAGCAGTCAAAAAATTAGCGGGAGGGCCTGGGAAAATGAGCAGTTCTTC
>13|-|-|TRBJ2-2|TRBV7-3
CASSKQGAGELFF
TGTGCCAGCAGCAAACAGGGTGCCGGGGAGCTGTTTTTT
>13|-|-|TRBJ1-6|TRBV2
CATTGPPRSPLHF
TGTGCCACAACCGGGCCTCCAAGATCACCCCTCCACTTT
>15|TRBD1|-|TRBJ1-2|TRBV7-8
CASSGRDRTLYGYTF
TGTGCCAGCAGCGGCCGGGACAGGACCCTCTATGGCTACACCTTC
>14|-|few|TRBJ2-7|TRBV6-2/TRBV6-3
CASSYGGPSYEQYF
TGTGCCAGCAGTTACGGCGGACCATCCTACGAGCAGTACTTC